A single sample gave rise to the 25 T cell receptor beta chains below, sequenced in a study of T cell repertoires in cytomegalovirus infection. TCRdb redid the calling of the reads with MiXCR, one entry per CDR3 protein. Of some 280,000 distinct CDR3 sequences listed, around 15% are singletons. Sequencing was done on a sample of PBMCs. These receptors originate from a human donor in good health (CMV status not recorded). Some clones in this sample may be carry-over from other donors' samples.

This clonotype showed up many times. The V and J genes are TRBV7-2 and TRBJ1-2, with D unclear. The CDR3 totals 14 residues. V dropped 1 base and J dropped 1 base, with 7 bases sitting between them. The germline CDR1 and CDR2 sequences are SGHTA and FQGNSA. CDR3 in amino acids: CASSLGAVNYGYTF. The DNA of the CDR3 is TGTGCCAGCAGCTTAGGGGCGGTTAACTATGGCTACACCTTC.

This clonotype appeared a few times. The gene calls are TRBV10-3 and TRBJ1-1; tentatively, D is TRBD1 (5 bases). Germline values: CDR1 ENHRY, CDR2 SYGVKD. This CDR3 spans 10 amino acids. Trimming pared 10 bases from V and 8 bases from J, leaving 11 bases between. As DNA, the CDR3 is TGTGCCAGCGGGACGGACGAAGCTTTCTTT. This codes for CASGTDEAFF.

The chain couples TRBV4-1 to TRBJ1-1; D unresolved. The CDR3 has 13 amino acids. Germline CDR1 MGHRA, CDR2 YSYEKL. Trimming took 0 bases from V and 4 from J, leaving 6 bases between them. The CDR3 DNA reads TGCGCCAGCAGCCAAGACAGCCCCACTGAAGCTTTCTTT. Its translation: CASSQDSPTEAFF.

This clonotype was seen ten or more times. The chain employs TRBV12-3 or TRBV12-4 and TRBJ2-1; 8 bases align to TRBD2. Losses at the gene ends were 8 bases for V and 2 bases for J; bases not matched to a gene: 8. CDR3 size: 15 residues. CDR3 amino acids: CASGLRTSTYNEQFF. As DNA, the CDR3 is TGTGCCAGCGGCCTTAGGACTAGCACCTACAATGAGCAGTTCTTC.

The chain couples TRBV7-2 to TRBJ2-7; D call uncertain. This CDR3 contains 16 residues. Trimming removed 0 bases from V and 0 bases from J, with 12 bases in between. Germline V CDR1 and CDR2: SGHTA, FQGNSA. The chain's CDR3 is CASSLALGYGSYEQYF. Written as DNA, the CDR3 is TGTGCCAGCAGCTTAGCATTGGGATACGGCTCCTACGAGCAGTACTTC.

This chain links TRBV2 with TRBJ1-4; 7 nucleotides match TRBD1. The germline CDR1 and CDR2 sequences are SNHLY and FYNNEI. The CDR3 length is 15 residues. The V segment lost 7 bases and the J segment 0 bases; nucleotides outside the gene matches: 5. The CDR3 DNA is TGTGCCAGCAAGGGACAGCGATCAACTAATGAAAAACTGTTTTTT. Translating it yields CASKGQRSTNEKLFF.

The CDR3, as DNA: TGTGCCAGCAGTTTCAGGCGGGAGAAGTCGGAGACCCAGTACTTC. Its protein is CASSFRREKSETQYF. The chain couples TRBV28 to TRBJ2-5, with 7 bases matching TRBD2. With V trimmed by 3 bases and J by 5 bases, 9 bases remained unmatched. Germline assignment: CDR1 MDHEN and CDR2 SYDVKM. The CDR3 covers 15 residues.

This clonotype was recorded at least ten times. The CDR3 DNA sequence: TGTGCCAGCAGCTTAACCCCTAGCGGGGGGGCCCTTGAGCAGTTCTTC. This encodes CASSLTPSGGALEQFF. The rearrangement joins TRBV11-2 to TRBJ2-1, with 12 bases that match TRBD2. J was trimmed by 9 bases and V by 2 bases; bases with no gene match: 8. The germline V gene encodes CDR1 SGHAT and CDR2 FQNNGV. This CDR3 is built from 16 residues.

The V and J genes are TRBV2 and TRBJ2-7; possibly TRBD2 for D (6 bases). CDR1 and CDR2 from the germline V gene are SNHLY and FYNNEI. This CDR3 contains 14 residues. V was clipped by 4 bases and J by 2 bases, with 12 bases between them. CDR3 sequence (DNA): TGTGCCAGCAGTGGGGGGGTCGTAGCCTACGAGCAGTACTTC. Protein sequence: CASSGGVVAYEQYF.

The gene calls are TRBV7-3 and TRBJ1-1; D remains unclear. V was clipped by 2 bases and J by 1 base, with 8 bases between them. The CDR3 contains 14 residues. CDR1 and CDR2 (germline): SGHTA, FQGTGA. Here the CDR3 DNA reads TGTGCCAGCAGCTTAGGCTCCGGGAACACTGAAGCTTTCTTT. Its protein product is CASSLGSGNTEAFF.

This clonotype appeared a few times. V usage is TRBV4-3 and J usage is TRBJ2-7; D might be TRBD2 (7 bases). Germline V gene lookup returns CDR1 LGHNA and CDR2 YSLEER. Trimming shortened V by 0 bases and J by 0 bases, and 9 bases separated the two germline ends. This CDR3 has 15 amino acids. The CDR3 DNA is TGCGCCAGCAGCCAAGAAGGGGGGGGCTCCTACGAGCAGTACTTC. Protein product: CASSQEGGGSYEQYF.

This clonotype was picked up many times. Here the CDR3 reads CASSLSGQTIAKNIQYF. In nucleotides, the CDR3 is TGTGCCAGCAGCTTATCGGGACAGACGATAGCCAAAAACATTCAGTACTTC. This rearrangement joins TRBV7-2 to TRBJ2-4; 7 positions agree with TRBD1. V shed 2 bases, J shed 0 bases, and the junction held 7 bases outside the gene matches. Germline V gene lookup returns CDR1 SGHTA and CDR2 FQGNSA. The CDR3 runs to 17 residues.

This clonotype was observed at least ten times. The chain employs TRBV11-2 and TRBJ2-2; 13 bases are a match to TRBD2. This CDR3 is 18 amino acids long. CDR1 is SGHAT, CDR2 FQNNGV, per germline. V shed 4 bases and J 0 bases; nucleotides not matched to a gene: 5. The CDR3 region has the DNA TGTGCCAGCAGCTCCCGGACTAGCGGGGGCCCGAACACCGGGGAGCTGTTTTTT. Translation gives CASSSRTSGGPNTGELFF. Combining the CDR3 with reference TRBV11-2 and TRBJ2-2 gives the whole variable domain EAGVAQSPRYKIIEKRQSVAFWCNPISGHATLYWYQQILGQGPKLLIQFQNNGVVDDSQLPKDRFSAERLKGVDSTLKIQPAKLEDSAVYLCASSSRTSGGPNTGELFFGEGSRLTVL.

This clonotype was detected only a few times. This chain uses TRBV20-1 with TRBJ2-3, with 13 positions matching TRBD2. The junction had 14 bases not matched to a gene; V was cut back by 3 bases and J by 2 bases. The CDR3 runs to 19 residues. In germline, CDR1 is DFQATT, CDR2 SNEGSKA (reference sequence). The CDR3 is CSASARTSGSWVVTDTQYF. The CDR3 nucleotides read TGCAGTGCTAGCGCTAGGACTAGCGGGAGTTGGGTGGTCACAGATACGCAGTATTTT.

V and J are TRBV20-1 and TRBJ2-5; 10 positions match TRBD2. The CDR3 is 14 residues long. Unmatched junction bases numbered 6, after V lost 4 bases and J lost 4 bases. Germline V CDR1 and CDR2: DFQATT, SNEGSKA (reference sequence). In DNA form, the CDR3 reads TGCAGTGCTACTAGCGGGAGCAAGGGAGAGACCCAGTACTTC. It encodes CSATSGSKGETQYF.

This clonotype was detected ten times or more. This chain joins TRBV14 and TRBJ1-4; perhaps TRBD1 as D (6 bases). The CDR3 totals 15 residues. Looked up from germline, CDR1 is SGHDN and CDR2 is FVKESK. V lost 4 bases, J lost 8 bases, and 17 bases lay in between. DNA for the CDR3: TGTGCCAGCAGCCCTATACAGGGACGGCGCGAAAAACTGTTTTTT. Translated, it gives CASSPIQGRREKLFF.

This clonotype was detected many times. The V call is TRBV19, the J call TRBJ2-3; no firm D call. Trimming took 4 bases from V and 4 from J, leaving 6 bases between them. The CDR3 consists of 12 residues. CDR1 and CDR2 from the germline V gene are LNHDA and SQIVND (reference sequence). In DNA form, the CDR3 reads TGTGCCAGTAGTAACCTGGCAGATACGCAGTATTTT. Translating it yields CASSNLADTQYF.

This clonotype has more than one count but fewer than ten. The chain carries TRBV7-8 and TRBJ1-2; TRBD1 matches at 8 bases. CDR3 length: 15 amino acids. Germline trimming cut 1 base from V and 1 base from J; bases unmatched to any gene: 2. The V gene's germline CDR1 is SGHVS and CDR2 FQNEAQ. DNA for the CDR3: TGTGCCAGCAGCTTAGGGACAGGGAATAACTATGGCTACACCTTC. Translation gives CASSLGTGNNYGYTF.

The genes are TRBV6-2 or TRBV6-3 and TRBJ2-7; either TRBD1 or TRBD2 may supply D (6 bases each). V lost 6 bases and J lost 5, with 14 bases in between. Looked up from germline, CDR1 is MNHEY and CDR2 is SVGEGT. This CDR3 is 13 amino acids long. The CDR3 sequence is CASSRRGPHEQYF. DNA of the CDR3: TGTGCCAGCAGCCGCCGGGGGCCACACGAGCAGTACTTC.

A few counts support this clonotype. Germline and junction disagree at one end, which may indicate a read error. The chain recombines TRBV5-1 with TRBJ2-7; 8 positions agree with TRBD1. Germline CDR1 SGHRS, CDR2 YFSETQ. This CDR3 comprises 15 residues. The CDR3 is CASSWRQGPAGLAFF. CDR3 nucleotides: TGCGCCAGCAGCTGGCGACAGGGGCCTGCGGGGCTAGCGTTCTTC.

V and J are TRBV6-4 and TRBJ2-3; D perhaps matches TRBD1 (6 bases). V was shortened by 4 bases and J by 4 bases, with 15 bases between the two germline ends. Germline V gene lookup returns CDR1 MRHNA and CDR2 SNTAGT. This CDR3 is 15 amino acids long. The DNA for the CDR3 is TGTGCCAGCAGTGTCAGCTTACAGGGACCAGATACGCAGTATTTT. It yields the protein CASSVSLQGPDTQYF.

This sequence joins TRBV29-1 and TRBJ2-7; 7 nucleotides line up with TRBD2. J lost 1 base, V lost 5 bases, and 2 bases had no gene match. This CDR3 region has 12 residues. Germline V gene lookup returns CDR1 SQVTM and CDR2 ANQGSEA. CDR3 loop: CSVCGSSYEQYF. Written as DNA, the CDR3 is TGCAGCGTTTGCGGGAGTTCCTACGAGCAGTACTTC.

This clonotype showed up many times. CDR3 DNA: TGCGCCAGCAGCCAACAGGAGACCCAGTACTTC. This codes for CASSQQETQYF. The chain recombines TRBV4-1 with TRBJ2-5; D is unclear. The germline V and J ends were trimmed by 2 bases and 5 bases, with 3 bases remaining between them. The CDR3 totals 11 residues. Germline CDR1 and CDR2: MGHRA and YSYEKL.

The chain has TRBV28 and TRBJ1-2, with 11 bases identical to TRBD1. V was clipped by 6 bases and J by 4 bases; unmatched bases: 7. Germline V gene sequence: CDR1 MDHEN, CDR2 SYDVKM. CDR3 length equals 15 residues. The CDR3 here is CASSPGGTGGYGYTF. The CDR3 nucleotides read TGTGCCAGCAGCCCCGGGGGGACAGGGGGCTATGGCTACACCTTC.

This clonotype was detected many times. The V call is TRBV7-9, the J call TRBJ2-7; 7 bases line up with TRBD1. CDR1 and CDR2 (germline): SEHNR, FQNEAQ (reference sequence). Trimming took 6 bases from V and 0 from J; bases not matched to a gene: 17. CDR3 size: 18 residues. CDR3 residues: CASRPLYPGQTPSYEQYF. The CDR3 DNA sequence: TGTGCCAGCAGACCGCTGTACCCGGGACAGACACCCTCCTACGAGCAGTACTTC. Drawing the rest from reference TRBV7-9 and TRBJ2-7, the complete variable domain is DTGVSQNPRHKITKRGQNVTFRCDPISEHNRLYWYRQTLGQGPEFLTYFQNEAQLEKSRLLSDRFSAERPKGSFSTLEIQRTEQGDSAMYLCASRPLYPGQTPSYEQYFGPGTRLTVT.